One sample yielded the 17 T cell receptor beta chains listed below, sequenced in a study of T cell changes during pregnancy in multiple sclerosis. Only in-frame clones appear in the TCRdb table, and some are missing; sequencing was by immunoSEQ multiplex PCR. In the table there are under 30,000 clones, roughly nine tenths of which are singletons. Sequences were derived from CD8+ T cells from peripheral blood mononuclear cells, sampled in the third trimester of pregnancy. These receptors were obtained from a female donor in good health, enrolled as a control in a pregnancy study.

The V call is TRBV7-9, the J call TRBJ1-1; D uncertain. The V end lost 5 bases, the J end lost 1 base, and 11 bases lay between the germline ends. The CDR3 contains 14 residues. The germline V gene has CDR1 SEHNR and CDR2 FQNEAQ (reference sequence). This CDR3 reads CASSAKSQNTEAFF. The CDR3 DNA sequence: TGTGCCAGCAGCGCCAAGAGCCAGAACACTGAAGCTTTCTTT. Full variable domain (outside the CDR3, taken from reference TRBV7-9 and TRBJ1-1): DTGVSQNPRHKITKRGQNVTFRCDPISEHNRLYWYRQTLGQGPEFLTYFQNEAQLEKSRLLSDRFSAERPKGSFSTLEIQRTEQGDSAMYLCASSAKSQNTEAFFGQGTRLTVV.

CDR3: CASSQHSGEHNSPLHF. CDR3 coding DNA: TGCGCCAGCAGCCAACACTCAGGGGAGCACAATTCACCCCTCCACTTT. This sequence joins TRBV4-1 and TRBJ1-6, with D tentatively TRBD1 (6 bases). This CDR3 spans 16 amino acids. Trimming pared 2 bases from V and 7 bases from J, leaving 15 bases between. The germline V gene encodes CDR1 MGHRA and CDR2 YSYEKL.

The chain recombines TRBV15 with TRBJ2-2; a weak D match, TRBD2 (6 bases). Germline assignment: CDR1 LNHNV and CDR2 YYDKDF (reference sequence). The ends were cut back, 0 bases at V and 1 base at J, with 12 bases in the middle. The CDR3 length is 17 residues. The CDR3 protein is CATSRDLEGVNTGELFF. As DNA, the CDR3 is TGTGCCACCAGCAGAGATCTGGAGGGAGTGAACACCGGGGAGCTGTTTTTT. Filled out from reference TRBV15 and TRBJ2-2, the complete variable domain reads DAMVIQNPRYQVTQFGKPVTLSCSQTLNHNVMYWYQQKSSQAPKLLFHYYDKDFNNEADTPDNFQSRRPNTSFCFLDIRSPGLGDTAMYLCATSRDLEGVNTGELFFGEGSRLTVL.

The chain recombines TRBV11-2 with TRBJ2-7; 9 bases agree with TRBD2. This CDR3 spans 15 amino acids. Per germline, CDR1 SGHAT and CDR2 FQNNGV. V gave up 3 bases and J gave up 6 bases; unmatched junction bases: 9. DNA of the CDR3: TGTGCCAGCAGCTTGGTTCTAGCGGGATTTGGCGAGCAGTACTTC. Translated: CASSLVLAGFGEQYF.

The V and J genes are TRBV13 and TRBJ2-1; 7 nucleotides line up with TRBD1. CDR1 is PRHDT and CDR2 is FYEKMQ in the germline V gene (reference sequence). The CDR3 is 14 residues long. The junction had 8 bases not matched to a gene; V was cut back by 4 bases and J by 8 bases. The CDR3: CASSSGTVSYEQFF. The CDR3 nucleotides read TGTGCCAGCAGCTCCGGGACAGTCTCCTATGAGCAGTTCTTC.

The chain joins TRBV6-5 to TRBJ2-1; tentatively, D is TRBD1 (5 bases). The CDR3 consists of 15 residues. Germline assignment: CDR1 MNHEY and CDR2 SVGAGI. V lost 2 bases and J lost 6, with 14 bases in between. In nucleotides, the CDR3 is TGTGCCAGCAGTTACACGGGCAGGGTGGGCAATGAGCAGTTCTTC. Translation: CASSYTGRVGNEQFF.

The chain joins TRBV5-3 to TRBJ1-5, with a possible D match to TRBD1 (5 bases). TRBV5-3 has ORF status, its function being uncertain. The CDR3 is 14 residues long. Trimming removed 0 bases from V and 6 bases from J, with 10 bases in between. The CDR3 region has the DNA TGTGCCAGAAGCTTGGAACAGGTGGGTCAGCCCCAGCATTTT. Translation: CARSLEQVGQPQHF.

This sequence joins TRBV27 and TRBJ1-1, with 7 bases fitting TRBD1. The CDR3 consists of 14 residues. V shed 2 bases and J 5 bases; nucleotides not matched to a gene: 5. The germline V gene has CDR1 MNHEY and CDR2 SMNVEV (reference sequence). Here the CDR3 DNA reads TGTGCCAGCAGTTTACAGGGGGACTTTACTGAAGCTTTCTTT. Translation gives CASSLQGDFTEAFF.

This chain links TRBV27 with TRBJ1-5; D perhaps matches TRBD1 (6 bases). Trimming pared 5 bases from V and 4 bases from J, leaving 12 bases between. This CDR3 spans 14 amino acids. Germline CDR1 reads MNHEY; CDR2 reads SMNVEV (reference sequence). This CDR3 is CASSQWDTNQPQHF. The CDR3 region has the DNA TGTGCCAGCAGTCAATGGGACACGAATCAGCCCCAGCATTTT.

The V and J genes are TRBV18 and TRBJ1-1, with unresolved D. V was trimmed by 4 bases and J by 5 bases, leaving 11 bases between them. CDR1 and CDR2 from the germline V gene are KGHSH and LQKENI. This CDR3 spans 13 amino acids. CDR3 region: CASSLGRGTEAFF. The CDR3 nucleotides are TGTGCCAGCTCACTTGGAAGAGGGACTGAAGCTTTCTTT.

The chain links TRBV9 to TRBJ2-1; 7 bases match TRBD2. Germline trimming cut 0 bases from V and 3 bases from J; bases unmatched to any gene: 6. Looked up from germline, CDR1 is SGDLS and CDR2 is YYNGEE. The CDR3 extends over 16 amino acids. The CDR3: CASSVAPGGGYNEQFF. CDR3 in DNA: TGTGCCAGCAGCGTAGCACCAGGCGGGGGCTACAATGAGCAGTTCTTC.

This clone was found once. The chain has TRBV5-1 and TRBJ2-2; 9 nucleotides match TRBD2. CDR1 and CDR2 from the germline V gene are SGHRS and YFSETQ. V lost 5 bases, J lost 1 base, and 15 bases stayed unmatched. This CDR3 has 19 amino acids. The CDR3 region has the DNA TGCGCCAGCAGAGTAAGCGACACGATAGCGGGAGAGAACACCGGGGAGCTGTTTTTT. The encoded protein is CASRVSDTIAGENTGELFF. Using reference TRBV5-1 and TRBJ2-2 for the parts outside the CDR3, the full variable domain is KAGVTQTPRYLIKTRGQQVTLSCSPISGHRSVSWYQQTPGQGLQFLFEYFSETQRNKGNFPGRFSGRQFSNSRSEMNVSTLELGDSALYLCASRVSDTIAGENTGELFFGEGSRLTVL.

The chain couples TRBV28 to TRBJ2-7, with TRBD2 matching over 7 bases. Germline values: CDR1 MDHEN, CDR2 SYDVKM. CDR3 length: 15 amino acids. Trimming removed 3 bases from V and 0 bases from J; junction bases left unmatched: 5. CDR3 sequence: CASSFRGSLSYEQYF. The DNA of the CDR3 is TGTGCCAGCAGTTTCCGCGGGAGTCTCTCCTACGAGCAGTACTTC.

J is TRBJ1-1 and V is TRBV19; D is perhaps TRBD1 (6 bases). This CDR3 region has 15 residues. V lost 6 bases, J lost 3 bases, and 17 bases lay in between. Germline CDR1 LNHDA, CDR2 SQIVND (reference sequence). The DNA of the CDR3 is TGTGCCAGTAGACTTACGGACAGTAGATACACTGAAGCTTTCTTT. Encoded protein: CASRLTDSRYTEAFF.

The CDR3 spells CSVLRGTGNTIYF. For the CDR3, the DNA is TGCAGCGTTTTGCGGGGTACTGGAAACACCATATATTTT. This rearrangement joins TRBV29-1 to TRBJ1-3; D gene ambiguous. V dropped 5 bases and J dropped 2 bases, with 10 bases sitting between them. The germline V gene encodes CDR1 SQVTM and CDR2 ANQGSEA. The CDR3 totals 13 residues.

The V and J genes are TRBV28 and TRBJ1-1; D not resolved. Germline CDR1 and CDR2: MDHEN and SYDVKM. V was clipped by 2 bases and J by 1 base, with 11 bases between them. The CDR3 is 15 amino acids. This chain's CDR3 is CASSLGEGSNTEAFF. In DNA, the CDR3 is TGTGCCAGCAGTTTAGGGGAGGGTTCGAACACTGAAGCTTTCTTT.

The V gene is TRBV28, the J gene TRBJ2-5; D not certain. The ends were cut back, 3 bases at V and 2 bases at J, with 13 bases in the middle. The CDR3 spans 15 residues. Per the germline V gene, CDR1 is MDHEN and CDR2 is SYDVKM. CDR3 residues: CASSLKRAGQETQYF. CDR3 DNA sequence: TGTGCCAGCAGTTTGAAGAGAGCCGGTCAAGAGACCCAGTACTTC.